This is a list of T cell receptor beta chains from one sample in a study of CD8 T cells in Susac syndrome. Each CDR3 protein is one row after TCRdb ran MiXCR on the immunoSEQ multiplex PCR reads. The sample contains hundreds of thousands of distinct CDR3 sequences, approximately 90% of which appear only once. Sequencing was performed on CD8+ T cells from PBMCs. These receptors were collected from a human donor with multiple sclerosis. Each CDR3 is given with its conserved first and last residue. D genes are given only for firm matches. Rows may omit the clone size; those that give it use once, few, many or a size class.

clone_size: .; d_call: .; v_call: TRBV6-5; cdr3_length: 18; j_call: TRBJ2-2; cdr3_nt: TGTGCCAGCAGTTACTCGAATTTAGGGGTCGGAAACACCGGGGAGCTGTTTTTT; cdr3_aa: CASSYSNLGVGNTGELFF
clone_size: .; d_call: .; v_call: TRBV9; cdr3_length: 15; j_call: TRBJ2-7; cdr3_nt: TGTGCCAGCAGCGTAGACGGCGGGGTCTCCTACGAGCAGTACTTC; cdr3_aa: CASSVDGGVSYEQYF
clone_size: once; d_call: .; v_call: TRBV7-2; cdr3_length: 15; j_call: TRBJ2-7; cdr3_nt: TGTGCCAGCAGCGGCCGGGACTTATACTCCTACGAGCAGTACTTC; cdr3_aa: CASSGRDLYSYEQYF
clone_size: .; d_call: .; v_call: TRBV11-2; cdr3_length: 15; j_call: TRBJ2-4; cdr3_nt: TGTGCCAGCAGCTCCGAGGCGGTCGGCAAAAACATTCAGTACTTC; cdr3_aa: CASSSEAVGKNIQYF
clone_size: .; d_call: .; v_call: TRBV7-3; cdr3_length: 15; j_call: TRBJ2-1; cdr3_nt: TGTGCCAGCAGCACCACCGGGAGCTCCTACAATGAGCAGTTCTTC; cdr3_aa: CASSTTGSSYNEQFF
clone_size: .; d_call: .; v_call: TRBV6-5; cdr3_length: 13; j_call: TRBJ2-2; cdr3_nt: TGTGCCAGCTGGGGGCCGCACACCGGGGAGCTGTTTTTT; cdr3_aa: CASWGPHTGELFF
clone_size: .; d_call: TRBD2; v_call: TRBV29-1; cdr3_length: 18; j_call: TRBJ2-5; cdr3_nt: TGCAGCGTTGTTCTAGTGTCGGTACTAGCGGTAAACCAAGAGACCCAGTACTTC; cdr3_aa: CSVVLVSVLAVNQETQYF
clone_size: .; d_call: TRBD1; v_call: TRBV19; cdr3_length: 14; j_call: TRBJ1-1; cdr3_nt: TGTGCCAGTAGTACCCCAGGACAGGATTTGGCAGCTTTCTTT; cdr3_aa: CASSTPGQDLAAFF
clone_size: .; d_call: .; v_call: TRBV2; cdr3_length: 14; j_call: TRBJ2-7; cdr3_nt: TGTGCCAGCAGGGGACCCACGGGGGCCTACGAGCAGTACTTC; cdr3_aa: CASRGPTGAYEQYF
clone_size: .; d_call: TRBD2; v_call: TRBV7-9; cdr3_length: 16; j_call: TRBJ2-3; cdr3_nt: TGTGCCAGCAGCTCCATCGGGACTAGCGGCACAGATACGCAGTATTTT; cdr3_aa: CASSSIGTSGTDTQYF
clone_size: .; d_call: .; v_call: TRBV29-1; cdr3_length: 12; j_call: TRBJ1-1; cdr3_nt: TGCAGCGTTGTCTCTATGAACACTGAAGCTTTCTTT; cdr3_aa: CSVVSMNTEAFF
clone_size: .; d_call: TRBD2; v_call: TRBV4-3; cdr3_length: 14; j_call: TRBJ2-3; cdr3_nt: TGCGCCAGCAGCCAAGGGACGGGAGGGGATACGCAGTATTTT; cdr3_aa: CASSQGTGGDTQYF
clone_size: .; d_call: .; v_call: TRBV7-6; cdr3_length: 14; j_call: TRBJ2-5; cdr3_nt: TGTGCTAGCAGCGCGGGACAGCAGGTTGAGACCCAGTACTTC; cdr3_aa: CASSAGQQVETQYF
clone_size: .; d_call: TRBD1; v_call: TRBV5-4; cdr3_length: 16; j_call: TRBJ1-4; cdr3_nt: TGTGCCAGCAGCCAAGGGAGACAGGGAGTCAATGAAAAACTGTTTTTT; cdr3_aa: CASSQGRQGVNEKLFF
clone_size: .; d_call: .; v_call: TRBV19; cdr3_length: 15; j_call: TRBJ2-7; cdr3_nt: TGTGCCAGTAGTATTTTTTACGGGGCCTCCTACGAGCAGTACTTC; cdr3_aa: CASSIFYGASYEQYF
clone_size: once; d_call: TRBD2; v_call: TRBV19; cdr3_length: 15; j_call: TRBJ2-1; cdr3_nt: TGTGCCAGTAGTATAGGGACTAGAACCCCCAATGAGCAGTTCTTC; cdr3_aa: CASSIGTRTPNEQFF
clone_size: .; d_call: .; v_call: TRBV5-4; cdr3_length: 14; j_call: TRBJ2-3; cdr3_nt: TGTGCCAGCAGCTTGATCGGTGAAACAGATACGCAGTATTTT; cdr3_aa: CASSLIGETDTQYF
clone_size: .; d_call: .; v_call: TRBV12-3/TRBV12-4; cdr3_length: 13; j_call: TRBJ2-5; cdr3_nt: TGTGCCAGCAGCCAAACAGACCAAGAGACCCAGTACTTC; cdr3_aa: CASSQTDQETQYF
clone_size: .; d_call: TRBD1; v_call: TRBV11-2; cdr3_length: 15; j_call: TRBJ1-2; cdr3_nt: TGTGCCAGCAGCTCACCGGGACAGGGGTACTATGGCTACACCTTC; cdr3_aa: CASSSPGQGYYGYTF
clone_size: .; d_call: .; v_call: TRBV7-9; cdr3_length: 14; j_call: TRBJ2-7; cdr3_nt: TGTGCCAGCAGCACAGTGATTGTTCCCTACGAGCAGTACTTC; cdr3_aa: CASSTVIVPYEQYF
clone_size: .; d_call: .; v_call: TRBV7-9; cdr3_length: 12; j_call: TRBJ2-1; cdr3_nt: TGTGCCAGCATCACAGGGCACGATGAGCAGTTCTTC; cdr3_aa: CASITGHDEQFF
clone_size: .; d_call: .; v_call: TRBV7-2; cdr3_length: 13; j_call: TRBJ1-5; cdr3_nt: TGTGCCAGCAGCTTTGGCAGGGTTCAGCCCCAGCATTTT; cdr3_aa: CASSFGRVQPQHF
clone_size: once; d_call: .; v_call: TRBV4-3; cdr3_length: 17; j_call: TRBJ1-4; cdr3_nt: TGCGCCAGCAGCCAAGATCCAGGAATAGCAACTAATGAAAAACTGTTTTTT; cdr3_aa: CASSQDPGIATNEKLFF
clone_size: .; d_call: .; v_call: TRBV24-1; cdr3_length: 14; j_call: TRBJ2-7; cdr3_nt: TGTGCCACCAGTGGCCGGGGGGCCTCCTACGAGCAGTACTTC; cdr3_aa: CATSGRGASYEQYF
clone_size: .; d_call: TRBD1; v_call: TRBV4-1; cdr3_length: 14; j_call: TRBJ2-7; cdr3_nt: TGCGCCAGCAGCCAAGGGGACAGTTCCTACGAGCAGTACTTC; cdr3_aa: CASSQGDSSYEQYF
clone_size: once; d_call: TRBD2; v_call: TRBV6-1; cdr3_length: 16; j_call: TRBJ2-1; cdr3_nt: TGTGCCAGCAGTAAAGGACTAGCGGGAGGGCCTTGGGAGCAGTTCTTC; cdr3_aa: CASSKGLAGGPWEQFF
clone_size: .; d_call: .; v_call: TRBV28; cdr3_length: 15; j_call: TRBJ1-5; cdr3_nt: TGTGCCAGCAGTTTAGAGGGGTACGGCAATCAGCCCCAGCATTTT; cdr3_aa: CASSLEGYGNQPQHF
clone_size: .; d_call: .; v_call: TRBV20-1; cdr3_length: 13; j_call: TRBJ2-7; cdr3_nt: TGCAGTGCCCAATTCGAAGGGACCCTCGAGCAGTACTTC; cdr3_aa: CSAQFEGTLEQYF
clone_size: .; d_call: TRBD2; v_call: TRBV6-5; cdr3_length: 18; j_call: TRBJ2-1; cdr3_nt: TGTGCCAGCAGTTACGGGGGGGACTTGCCGAGCTCCTACAATGAGCAGTTCTTC; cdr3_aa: CASSYGGDLPSSYNEQFF
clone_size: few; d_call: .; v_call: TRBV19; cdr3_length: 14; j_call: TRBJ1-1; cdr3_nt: TGTGCCAGTAGCTGGGGGGGGACGAACACTGAAGCTTTCTTT; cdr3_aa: CASSWGGTNTEAFF
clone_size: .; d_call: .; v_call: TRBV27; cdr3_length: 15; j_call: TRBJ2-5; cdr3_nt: TGTGCCAGCAGTTTATTTTATGGTGGGGAAGAGACCCAGTACTTC; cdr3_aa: CASSLFYGGEETQYF